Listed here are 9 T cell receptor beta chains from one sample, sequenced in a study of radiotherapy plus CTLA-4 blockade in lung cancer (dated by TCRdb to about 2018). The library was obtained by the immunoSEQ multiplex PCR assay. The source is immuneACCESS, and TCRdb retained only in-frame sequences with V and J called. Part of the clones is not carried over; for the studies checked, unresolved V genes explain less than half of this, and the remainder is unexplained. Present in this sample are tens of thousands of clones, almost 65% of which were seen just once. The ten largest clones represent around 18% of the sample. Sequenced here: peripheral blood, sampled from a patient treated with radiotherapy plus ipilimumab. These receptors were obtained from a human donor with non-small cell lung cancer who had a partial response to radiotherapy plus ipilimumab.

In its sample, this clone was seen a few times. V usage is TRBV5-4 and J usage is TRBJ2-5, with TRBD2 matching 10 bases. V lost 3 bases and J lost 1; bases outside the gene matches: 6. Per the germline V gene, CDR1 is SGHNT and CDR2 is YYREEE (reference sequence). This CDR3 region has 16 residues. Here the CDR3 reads CASSSPSGSRQETQYF. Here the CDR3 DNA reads TGTGCCAGCAGCTCACCTAGCGGGAGCCGCCAAGAGACCCAGTACTTC.

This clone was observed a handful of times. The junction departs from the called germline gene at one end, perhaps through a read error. The DNA of the CDR3 is TGTGCCAGAAGCTTGGTCCCGGTATTTCACTATGGCTACACCTTC. Amino acids: CARSLVPVFHYGYTF. V usage is TRBV5-5 and J usage is TRBJ1-2; D unresolved. The germline CDR1 and CDR2 sequences are SGHKS and YYEKEE (reference sequence). The CDR3 is 15 residues long.

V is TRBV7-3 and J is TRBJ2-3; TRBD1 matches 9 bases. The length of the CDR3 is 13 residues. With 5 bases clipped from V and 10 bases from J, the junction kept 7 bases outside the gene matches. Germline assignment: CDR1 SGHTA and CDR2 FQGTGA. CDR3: CASSPGTGLPQYF. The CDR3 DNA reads TGTGCCAGCAGCCCTGGGACAGGGTTGCCGCAGTATTTT.

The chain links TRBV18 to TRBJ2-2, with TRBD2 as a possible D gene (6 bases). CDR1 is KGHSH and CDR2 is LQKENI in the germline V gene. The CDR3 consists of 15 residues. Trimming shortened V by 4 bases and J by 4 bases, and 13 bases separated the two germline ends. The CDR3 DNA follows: TGTGCCAGCTCACATCGGAGGGAAATCACCGGGGAGCTGTTTTTT. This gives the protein CASSHRREITGELFF.

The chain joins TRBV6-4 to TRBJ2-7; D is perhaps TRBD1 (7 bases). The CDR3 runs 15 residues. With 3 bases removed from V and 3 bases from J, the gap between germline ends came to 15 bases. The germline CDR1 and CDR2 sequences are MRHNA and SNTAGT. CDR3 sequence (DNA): TGTGCCAGCAGTGAAGGGGCAGGGGGACTCTACGAGCAGTACTTC. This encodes CASSEGAGGLYEQYF.

CDR3 sequence (DNA): TGCGCCAGCAGCCAATCTCCGACTAGCGGCCTAGATACGCAGTATTTT. Translated: CASSQSPTSGLDTQYF. The V call is TRBV4-1, the J call TRBJ2-3, with TRBD2 matching over 9 bases. V trimming: 2 bases; J trimming: 5 bases; junction bases outside the gene matches: 8. In germline, CDR1 is MGHRA, CDR2 YSYEKL. The length of the CDR3 is 16 residues.

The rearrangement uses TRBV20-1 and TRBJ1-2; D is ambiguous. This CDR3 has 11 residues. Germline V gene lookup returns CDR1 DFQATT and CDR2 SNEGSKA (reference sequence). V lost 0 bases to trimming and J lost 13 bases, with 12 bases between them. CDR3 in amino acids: CSARDALLLTF. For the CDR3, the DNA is TGCAGTGCTAGAGATGCCCTACTCCTCACCTTC.

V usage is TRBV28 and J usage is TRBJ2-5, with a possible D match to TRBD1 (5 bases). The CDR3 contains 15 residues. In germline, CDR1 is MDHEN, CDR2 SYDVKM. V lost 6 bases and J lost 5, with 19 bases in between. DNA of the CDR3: TGTGCCAGCAGCCCAGTTAGTGGCAGGGCCGAGACCCAGTACTTC. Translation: CASSPVSGRAETQYF.

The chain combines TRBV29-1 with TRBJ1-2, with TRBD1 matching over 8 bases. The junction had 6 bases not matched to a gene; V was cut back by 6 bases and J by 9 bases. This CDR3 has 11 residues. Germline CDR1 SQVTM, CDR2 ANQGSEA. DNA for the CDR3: TGCAGCGTCGACAGGGGTTGGCGCTACACCTTC. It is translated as CSVDRGWRYTF.